This T cell receptor (beta chain) was found in a study of T cell responses to AZD1222 COVID-19 vaccine. Study outcomes and limitations: Following two doses of AZD1222, Spike-specific TCR breadth and depth rose. Only five to seven AZD1222 recipients were seropositive at baseline. Repertoires were collected only later (after the peak T cell response had occurred).

This clone was detected once. The target antigen is unknown. Method: immunoSEQ multiplex PCR; TCRdb's copy keeps in-frame clones and lacks some. This sample has over 95,000 clones; approximately 89% occur once, and the top ten carry 4% to 5%. With V trimmed by 6 bases and J by 4 bases, 4 bases remained unmatched. The CDR3 has 14 residues. Germline values: CDR1 MNHEY, CDR2 SVGAGI. The sequence came from an adult in good health. The sample here was peripheral blood, taken on day 0 of AZD1222 vaccination. This chain connects TRBV6-5 to TRBJ1-1, with TRBD1 identical over 11 bases. The CDR3 DNA sequence: TGTGCCAGCAGCCCGGACAGGGGGCCCACTGAAGCTTTCTTT. Translating gives CASSPDRGPTEAFF.